A selection of T cell receptor beta chains follows, all from one sample in a study of blood T cell repertoires in COVID-19. Using immunoSEQ multiplex PCR, the repertoire was profiled, and TCRdb retains in-frame clones only, with some absent. Among about 200,000 clones, roughly nine tenths were seen once, and the ten largest hold about 2.2%. The sequencing sample was made of peripheral blood. These receptors all come from a woman aged 45-60 years with acute or convalescent COVID-19. Each CDR3 is given with its conserved first and last residue. Fields, in order: V gene, J gene, CDR3 length, D gene, clone size, CDR3 protein, CDR3 DNA. A D gene is named only where the DNA matches it firmly. Some rows have no size entry. The others give once, few or many, or a class for an expanded clone.

TRBV10-3	TRBJ2-5	14	.	.	CAISDAGVQETQYF	TGTGCCATCAGTGATGCAGGGGTCCAAGAGACCCAGTACTTC
TRBV5-1	TRBJ2-7	14	TRBD1	.	CASRSDRGTYEQYF	TGCGCCAGCAGATCGGACAGGGGTACCTACGAGCAGTACTTC
TRBV25-1	TRBJ2-2	14	.	.	CASNDPTVTGELFF	TGTGCCAGCAACGATCCCACTGTTACCGGGGAGCTGTTTTTT
TRBV7-6	TRBJ2-1	17	TRBD2	.	CASSSSGASGGHNEQFF	TGTGCCAGCAGCTCCTCGGGGGCAAGCGGGGGGCACAATGAGCAGTTCTTC
TRBV19	TRBJ1-2	16	.	.	CASAGEAAEDLYGYTF	TGTGCCAGTGCTGGGGAGGCGGCGGAGGACCTCTATGGCTACACCTTC
TRBV18	TRBJ2-7	16	TRBD2	.	CASSPRLAGESYEQYF	TGTGCCAGCTCACCACGACTAGCGGGAGAGTCCTACGAGCAGTACTTC
TRBV4-1	TRBJ2-7	15	TRBD2	few	CASSLLAGGLYEQYF	TGCGCCAGCAGCCTTTTAGCGGGGGGACTCTACGAGCAGTACTTC
TRBV6-2/TRBV6-3	TRBJ2-1	14	TRBD2	.	CASSGTSGSQEQFF	TGTGCCAGCAGTGGGACTAGCGGGAGCCAGGAGCAGTTCTTC
TRBV24-1	TRBJ1-2	13	.	.	CATSDLSPFSYTF	TGTGCCACCAGTGATTTATCCCCGTTTAGCTACACCTTC
TRBV19	TRBJ2-1	16	TRBD2	.	CASSLPPPGGWNEQFF	TGTGCCAGTAGTCTCCCGCCTCCCGGGGGGTGGAATGAGCAGTTCTTC
TRBV30	TRBJ1-3	19	TRBD1	.	CAWSSDRGIGYSSGNTIYF	TGTGCCTGGTCGTCGGACAGGGGTATAGGGTACAGCTCTGGAAACACCATATATTTT
TRBV5-6	TRBJ2-1	14	.	.	CASSLGGKSDEQFF	TGTGCCAGCAGCTTGGGCGGGAAATCCGATGAGCAGTTCTTC
TRBV5-1	TRBJ1-2	14	.	.	CASSLGDRAYGYTF	TGCGCCAGCAGCTTGGGAGACAGAGCCTATGGCTACACCTTC
TRBV4-3	TRBJ2-1	16	TRBD2	.	CASSQVAPSGYNEQFF	TGCGCCAGCAGCCAAGTGGCACCTAGCGGCTACAATGAGCAGTTCTTC
TRBV9	TRBJ1-2	15	.	few	CASSVGQIANYGYTF	TGTGCCAGCAGCGTAGGACAGATAGCTAACTATGGCTACACCTTC
TRBV3-1/TRBV3-2	TRBJ2-7	16	TRBD2	.	CASSQAPGSGRKVQYF	TGTGCCAGCAGCCAAGCCCCGGGTAGCGGGAGAAAGGTGCAGTACTTC
TRBV2	TRBJ1-6	14	TRBD1	.	CASSGGTGNSPLHF	TGTGCCAGCAGTGGGGGGACAGGTAATTCACCCCTCCACTTT
TRBV7-2	TRBJ2-3	17	TRBD2	.	CASRNSEAGVGTDTQYF	TGTGCCAGCAGGAACTCGGAGGCGGGAGTAGGGACAGATACGCAGTATTTT
TRBV2	TRBJ2-1	17	TRBD1	.	CAPGGTGKGDSYNEQFF	TGTGCCCCAGGCGGGACAGGGAAAGGGGACTCCTACAATGAGCAGTTCTTC
TRBV7-2	TRBJ1-5	16	TRBD1	.	CASSLGGTGGGQPQHF	TGTGCCAGCAGCTTAGGCGGGACAGGGGGGGGCCAGCCCCAGCATTTT